These 7 T cell receptor beta chains came from one sample sequenced in a study of T cells in localized non-small cell lung cancer. Here immunoSEQ multiplex PCR was the method, and the copy in TCRdb shows in-frame clones only, minus some. This sample has under 150,000 clones, with approximately 88% found just once. Specimen: peripheral blood, collected before any cancer treatment. Source of these receptors: a female donor of 60 years or more with stage I lung adenocarcinoma.

The chain uses TRBV6-4 and TRBJ1-1; a possible D gene is TRBD1 (5 bases). The CDR3 is made up of 13 amino acids. The V end lost 4 bases, the J end lost 8 bases, and 14 bases lay between the germline ends. CDR1 and CDR2 from the germline V gene are MRHNA and SNTAGT. The CDR3 nucleotides are TGTGCCAGCAGTGTCGACAGCGTGGGCGAAGCTTTCTTT. Protein: CASSVDSVGEAFF.

This clone was seen a few times. The chain links TRBV28 to TRBJ2-7, with 10 bases aligning to TRBD2. Per germline, CDR1 MDHEN and CDR2 SYDVKM. V trimming: 5 bases; J trimming: 4 bases; junction bases outside the gene matches: 14. The CDR3 consists of 17 residues. The CDR3 loop is CASSPSIASGSLYEQYF. The CDR3 DNA sequence: TGTGCCAGCAGTCCCTCTATCGCTAGCGGGAGTCTATACGAGCAGTACTTC.

The rearrangement joins TRBV6-1 to TRBJ1-5, with TRBD1 matching over 9 bases. CDR3 length equals 14 residues. The germline CDR1 and CDR2 sequences are MNHNS and SASEGT. V shed 10 bases and J 6 bases; nucleotides not matched to a gene: 10. CDR3 in DNA: TGTGCCATCGCAATTGCGGGACAGGGTCAGCCCCAGCATTTT. Its protein product is CAIAIAGQGQPQHF.

V and J are TRBV5-4 and TRBJ2-3; unclear D gene. Germline V lookup: CDR1 SGHNT, CDR2 YYREEE (reference sequence). There are 14 residues in the CDR3. The V end lost 2 bases, the J end lost 2 bases, and 9 bases lay between the germline ends. The CDR3 DNA reads as TGTGCCAGCAGCTTATCCGGGCCCACAGATACGCAGTATTTT. Protein: CASSLSGPTDTQYF.

This rearrangement joins TRBV4-1 to TRBJ1-1; 10 nucleotides line up with TRBD1. CDR3 length: 15 residues. The germline V gene encodes CDR1 MGHRA and CDR2 YSYEKL. V lost 0 bases and J lost 4; bases outside the gene matches: 2. CDR3 DNA sequence: TGCGCCAGCAGCCAAGAGGACAGGGGGGGCACTGAAGCTTTCTTT. Its translation: CASSQEDRGGTEAFF.

The chain joins TRBV28 to TRBJ2-5, with a possible D match to TRBD1 (6 bases). The V end was cut by 7 bases, the J end by 5 bases, with 11 bases between. CDR1 and CDR2 from the germline V gene are MDHEN and SYDVKM. This CDR3 is 12 amino acids long. CDR3 protein: CASIGGEETQYF. The CDR3 DNA follows: TGTGCCAGCATTGGGGGCGAGGAGACCCAGTACTTC.

The chain carries TRBV25-1 and TRBJ1-6, with D unresolved. Trimming removed 1 base from V and 9 bases from J, with 13 bases in between. The CDR3 has 15 amino acids. Germline V lookup: CDR1 MGHDK, CDR2 SYGVNS. The CDR3 protein is CASSEFSGSGSPLHF. In DNA form, the CDR3 reads TGTGCCAGCAGTGAATTTTCGGGGAGTGGTTCACCCCTCCACTTT. The variable domain in full, completed from reference TRBV25-1 and TRBJ1-6, reads EADIYQTPRYLVIGTGKKITLECSQTMGHDKMYWYQQDPGMELHLIHYSYGVNSTEKGDLSSESTVSRIRTEHFPLTLESARPSHTSQYLCASSEFSGSGSPLHFGNGTRLTVT.